This TCR beta chain was identified during a study of early T cells in non-severe SARS-CoV-2 infection. The V and J ends lost 2 bases and 8 bases respectively, with 18 bases between them. This CDR3 comprises 16 residues. This clonotype was observed a handful of times. TCRdb called the 5' RACE reads again in MiXCR, with one record for every CDR3 protein. Seen here are 77,000 or so distinct CDR3 sequences, about 14% observed once, and the top ten hold nearly 4%. The chain is built from TRBV12-3 or TRBV12-4 and TRBJ1-4; maybe TRBD1 (5 bases). The starting material was whole blood, obtained at baseline. This clonotype originated in an adult who was a healthcare worker with PCR-confirmed SARS-CoV-2 infection or an uninfected control (not recorded which). The CDR3 spells CASSLQLQGGGEKLFF. For the CDR3, the DNA is TGTGCCAGCAGTTTACAGCTTCAGGGCGGGGGAGAAAAACTGTTTTTT.